This T cell receptor beta chain was sequenced during a study of Ad26.COV2.S vaccination and SARS-CoV-2 variants. The CDR3 covers 12 residues. Germline values: CDR1 SGHDN, CDR2 FVKESK. Trimming took 5 bases from V and 5 from J, leaving 6 bases between them. Documented treatment: approximately 18 received Ad26.COV2.S at low or high dose, single or two shots; several received placebo; per-sample allocation not given. Sampling was performed 63 days after the first vaccine or placebo injection. Assay: immunoSEQ multiplex PCR; the TCRdb copy retains only in-frame clones and omits some. The top ten hold 2% to 2.5% of the sample, which has some 290,000 clones, roughly 80% seen once.

Sample: peripheral blood, taken in a trial of Ad26.COV2.S vaccine versus placebo. V is TRBV14 and J is TRBJ2-2, with D perhaps matching TRBD2 (5 bases). The clonotype comes from a person between 18 and 59 years old who received the Ad26.COV2.S COVID-19 vaccine or a placebo. The CDR3 loop is CASSTGTGELFF. The DNA for the CDR3 is TGTGCCAGCAGCACGGGGACCGGGGAGCTGTTTTTT.